A single sample gave rise to the 11 T cell receptor beta chains below, sequenced in a study of OX40 agonist ivuxolimab in advanced cancers. Produced via immunoSEQ multiplex PCR; TCRdb's table is partial and in-frame only. The sample consists of roughly 100,000 clones, about 90% of them appearing once. Sample: CD4+ or CD8+ T cells sorted from blood, taken in a trial of the OX40 agonist ivuxolimab. These receptors were obtained from an adult with an advanced solid tumor such as melanoma, head and neck, liver or kidney cancer.

The rearrangement links TRBV7-9 to TRBJ2-1; weak D call: TRBD2 (5 bases). The CDR3 totals 13 residues. Germline CDR1 SEHNR, CDR2 FQNEAQ (reference sequence). V gave up 2 bases and J gave up 10 bases, with 12 bases separating them. CDR3 amino acids: CASSLIGVDEQFF. The CDR3 DNA sequence: TGTGCCAGCAGCTTAATCGGGGTGGACGAGCAGTTCTTC.

The J gene is TRBJ1-4, the V gene TRBV29-1; 8 bases are shared with TRBD1. The CDR3 is 15 amino acids. With 4 bases clipped from V and 7 bases from J, the junction kept 11 bases outside the gene matches. In germline, CDR1 is SQVTM, CDR2 ANQGSEA. This CDR3 reads CSVGAAGGAGEKLFF. The CDR3 bases are TGCAGCGTTGGTGCAGCAGGGGGCGCCGGTGAAAAACTGTTTTTT.

The rearrangement uses TRBV11-3 and TRBJ1-1; D gene unclear. CDR1 is SGHNT, CDR2 YENEEA, per germline. This CDR3 comprises 14 residues. V lost 5 bases to trimming and J lost 0 bases, with 10 bases between them. The CDR3 DNA reads as TGTGCCAGCAGCCCAAGGACGGTGAACACTGAAGCTTTCTTT. Its protein product is CASSPRTVNTEAFF.

The rearrangement links TRBV30 to TRBJ2-7; D is unclear. Germline V CDR1 and CDR2: GTSNPN, SVGIG (reference sequence). The germline V and J ends were trimmed by 3 bases and 3 bases, with 6 bases remaining between them. CDR3 length: 11 residues. CDR3 bases: TGTGCCTGGAGACTACGCTACGAGCAGTACTTC. Encoded protein: CAWRLRYEQYF.

CDR3 in DNA: TGTGCCAGCAGTCTCCAGGGCGTGGGCGGGGAGCTGTTTTTT. This translates into CASSLQGVGGELFF. The chain recombines TRBV27 with TRBJ2-2, with D tentatively TRBD1 (5 bases). Germline loops: CDR1 MNHEY, CDR2 SMNVEV (reference sequence). CDR3 length: 14 residues. V was clipped by 5 bases and J by 7 bases, with 14 bases between them.

The chain uses TRBV4-1 and TRBJ2-4; a weak D match, TRBD1 (5 bases). V lost 0 bases to trimming and J lost 1 base, with 7 bases between them. Per the germline V gene, CDR1 is MGHRA and CDR2 is YSYEKL. This CDR3 comprises 15 residues. The CDR3 loop reads CASSQEGAAKNIQYF. The CDR3, as DNA: TGCGCCAGCAGCCAAGAAGGGGCGGCCAAAAACATTCAGTACTTC.

This clone has just one count. The chain couples TRBV27 to TRBJ1-1, with D maybe TRBD1 (6 bases). Germline values: CDR1 MNHEY, CDR2 SMNVEV (reference sequence). V lost 9 bases and J 6 bases, leaving 11 bases between the germline ends. This CDR3 contains 11 residues. The CDR3 DNA sequence: TGTGCCAGTCAGGGGTCCGCTGAAGCTTTCTTT. It encodes CASQGSAEAFF.

This sequence joins TRBV5-6 and TRBJ1-2, with D uncertain. Germline V gene lookup returns CDR1 SGHDT and CDR2 YYEEEE. The CDR3 is 12 amino acids. V lost 3 bases, J lost 7 bases, and 10 bases lay in between. CDR3 coding DNA: TGTGCCAGCAGCTCCGGTTTAAGTGGCTACACCTTC. Translation: CASSSGLSGYTF.

This clone has a handful of counts. This rearrangement joins TRBV6-4 to TRBJ2-1, with 11 bases lining up with TRBD1. Germline V CDR1 and CDR2: MRHNA, SNTAGT. CDR3 length: 15 residues. V was pared by 6 bases and J by 9 bases, with 10 bases of the junction left unmatched. CDR3 in amino acids: CASSAGQGAHSEQFF. The CDR3 DNA sequence: TGTGCCAGCAGCGCAGGACAGGGGGCGCATAGTGAGCAGTTCTTC.

V gene TRBV9 combines with J gene TRBJ2-7; D is possibly TRBD1 (6 bases). Trimming stripped 0 bases from V and 0 bases from J, with 7 bases between. Per germline, CDR1 SGDLS and CDR2 YYNGEE. The CDR3 contains 14 residues. The CDR3 bases are TGTGCCAGCAGCGTAGGGGACAACTCCTACGAGCAGTACTTC. It codes for CASSVGDNSYEQYF.

The chain combines TRBV7-3 with TRBJ2-3, with D perhaps matching TRBD2 (6 bases). With 1 base removed from V and 3 bases from J, the gap between germline ends came to 20 bases. This CDR3 comprises 18 residues. The germline V gene encodes CDR1 SGHTA and CDR2 FQGTGA. CDR3 bases: TGTGCCAGCAGCTTAAGGGTTAGCGGCCGCCAAGGAACAGATACGCAGTATTTT. Amino acids: CASSLRVSGRQGTDTQYF. The full variable domain, its missing parts supplied by reference TRBV7-3 and TRBJ2-3, is GAGVSQTPSNKVTEKGKYVELRCDPISGHTALYWYRQSLGQGPEFLIYFQGTGAADDSGLPNDRFFAVRPEGSVSTLKIQRTERGDSAVYLCASSLRVSGRQGTDTQYFGPGTRLTVL.